The 2 T cell receptor beta chains presented below share a single source sample, sequenced in a study of T cells in Graves' hyperthyroidism and ophthalmopathy. The CDR3 regions of TCR beta were amplified from RNA transcripts. HTBI primers were the set used in a first-round RT-PCR of the TCR CDR3. TCRdb re-called the multiplex PCR reads through MiXCR, storing one row per CDR3 protein. The sample has more than 500,000 distinct CDR3 sequences; roughly 45% are singletons. The sample consisted of peripheral blood or thyroid tissue (not recorded which). These receptors all stem from an adult woman with Graves' disease, either hyperthyroidism or ophthalmopathy (not recorded which).

This clonotype was observed at least ten times. The CDR3 sequence is CSAIQEDLYGYTF. The CDR3 DNA follows: TGCAGCGCCATACAGGAGGACCTCTATGGCTACACCTTC. The rearrangement links TRBV29-1 to TRBJ1-2, with a possible D match to TRBD1 (5 bases). Germline V gene data show CDR1 as SQVTM and CDR2 as ANQGSEA. CDR3 length: 13 amino acids. Trimming took off 7 bases at V and 4 bases at J, with 16 bases between the two ends.

There are a few counts of this clonotype. V usage is TRBV29-1 and J usage is TRBJ2-7, with 8 bases that match TRBD1. Trimming took 4 bases from V and 3 from J; bases not matched to a gene: 5. This CDR3 is built from 13 residues. The germline gives CDR1 SQVTM, CDR2 ANQGSEA. The CDR3 region is CSVGTGGNYEQYF. The CDR3 DNA reads as TGCAGCGTTGGAACAGGGGGGAACTACGAGCAGTACTTC.